The next 31 T cell receptor beta chains were all read from a single sample in a study of blood T cell repertoires in COVID-19. This table comes from immunoSEQ multiplex PCR, and its TCRdb copy is limited to in-frame clones, with some not included. The profile shows some 180,000 clones, roughly four fifths of them singletons. Sequencing input: peripheral blood. The receptors derive from a woman older than 75 with COVID-19, enrolled during active disease.

V is TRBV10-3 and J is TRBJ2-7, with TRBD1 matching 9 bases. The CDR3 is 13 residues long. The V gene end was trimmed by 6 bases and the J gene end by 6 bases; junction bases not matched to a gene: 6. The germline gives CDR1 ENHRY, CDR2 SYGVKD. The CDR3 DNA sequence: TGTGCCATCAGATTAGGGACAGGGATCGAGCAGTACTTC. Translation: CAIRLGTGIEQYF.

The rearrangement joins TRBV19 to TRBJ2-5; 8 bases line up with TRBD1. Germline values: CDR1 LNHDA, CDR2 SQIVND (reference sequence). The V gene end was trimmed by 6 bases and the J gene end by 5 bases; junction bases not matched to a gene: 14. This CDR3 is built from 16 residues. The CDR3 loop is CASSPIRAGGRETQYF. In DNA form, the CDR3 reads TGTGCCAGTAGCCCCATAAGGGCAGGGGGCCGGGAGACCCAGTACTTC.

This chain uses TRBV2 with TRBJ1-6; D might be TRBD1 (6 bases). This CDR3 is built from 14 residues. Germline CDR1 reads SNHLY; CDR2 reads FYNNEI. V gave up 7 bases and J gave up 10 bases, with 17 bases separating them. CDR3 region: CASTQTGEVSPLHF. DNA for the CDR3: TGTGCCAGCACCCAGACAGGCGAAGTGTCACCCCTCCACTTT.

The rearrangement uses TRBV6-5 and TRBJ2-2; 9 nucleotides align to TRBD1. This CDR3 has 15 residues. Germline V lookup: CDR1 MNHEY, CDR2 SVGAGI. Unmatched junction bases numbered 3, after V lost 6 bases and J lost 1 base. Here the CDR3 reads CASSGQGMNTGELFF. CDR3 bases: TGTGCCAGCAGCGGACAGGGGATGAACACCGGGGAGCTGTTTTTT.

V and J are TRBV5-4 and TRBJ1-1, with TRBD1 matching 10 bases. The CDR3 is made up of 15 amino acids. Looked up from germline, CDR1 is SGHNT and CDR2 is YYREEE (reference sequence). The trim removed 5 bases at V and 3 bases at J, leaving 7 bases unmatched. The CDR3: CASRARTGGDTEAFF. The CDR3 coding sequence is TGTGCCAGCAGGGCAAGGACAGGGGGGGACACTGAAGCTTTCTTT. The full variable domain, its missing parts supplied by reference TRBV5-4 and TRBJ1-1, is ETGVTQSPTHLIKTRGQQVTLRCSSQSGHNTVSWYQQALGQGPQFIFQYYREEENGRGNFPPRFSGLQFPNYSSELNVNALELDDSALYLCASRARTGGDTEAFFGQGTRLTVV.

This clone was seen many times. CDR3 sequence (DNA): TGTGCCAGCGGACGAACAGGGGGCACAGATACGCAGTATTTT. Its protein product is CASGRTGGTDTQYF. The J gene is TRBJ2-3, the V gene TRBV21-1; the table's TRBD1 call for D was not verified on the DNA. TRBV21-1 is assigned pseudogene status. The CDR3 length is 14 residues.

The rearrangement joins TRBV11-2 to TRBJ1-1; D ambiguous. V lost 0 bases and J 4 bases, leaving 6 bases between the germline ends. Germline-derived CDR1 and CDR2 are SGHAT and FQNNGV. The CDR3 sequence is 13 residues long. CDR3 DNA: TGTGCCAGCAGCTTAGATCGGTTCACTGAAGCTTTCTTT. It is translated as CASSLDRFTEAFF.

The chain is built from TRBV30 and TRBJ2-7; D gene unclear. Trimming took off 5 bases at V and 2 bases at J, with 10 bases between the two ends. CDR1 and CDR2 from the germline V gene are GTSNPN and SVGIG (reference sequence). The CDR3 is made up of 12 amino acids. The CDR3 DNA reads TGTGCCTGGGGCGACTTACCCTACGAGCAGTACTTC. Its translation: CAWGDLPYEQYF.

The chain joins TRBV28 to TRBJ2-7; possibly TRBD2 for D (5 bases). Germline CDR1 MDHEN, CDR2 SYDVKM. V was pared by 6 bases and J by 0 bases, with 12 bases between. This CDR3 region has 14 residues. CDR3 sequence reads: CASRSGTHSYEQYF. DNA of the CDR3: TGTGCCAGCAGGAGCGGAACACACTCCTACGAGCAGTACTTC.

The genes are TRBV5-1 and TRBJ2-1; 7 bases match TRBD1. The length of the CDR3 is 15 residues. Germline lookup yields CDR1 SGHRS and CDR2 YFSETQ. The V and J ends lost 0 bases and 8 bases, in that order; junction bases with no gene match: 8. In DNA, the CDR3 is TGCGCCAGCAGCTTGGGACTAACCCAGGGGGATGAGCAGTTCTTC. Residues: CASSLGLTQGDEQFF.

This chain connects TRBV27 to TRBJ1-5; TRBD1 aligns across 8 bases. The CDR3 totals 15 residues. The germline V gene encodes CDR1 MNHEY and CDR2 SMNVEV (reference sequence). The J segment lost 3 bases and the V segment lost 2 bases, leaving 3 bases of the junction unmatched. CDR3 amino acids: CASSLGQGTNQPQHF. The CDR3 bases are TGTGCCAGCAGTTTAGGACAGGGCACCAATCAGCCCCAGCATTTT.

This chain connects TRBV19 to TRBJ1-2; 8 nucleotides line up with TRBD1. Trimming removed 4 bases from V and 8 bases from J; junction bases left unmatched: 9. The germline CDR1 and CDR2 sequences are LNHDA and SQIVND (reference sequence). The CDR3 totals 14 residues. The CDR3 loop is CASSKTGVVQGYTF. CDR3 nucleotides: TGTGCCAGTAGTAAGACAGGGGTGGTTCAAGGCTACACCTTC. Filled out from reference TRBV19 and TRBJ1-2, the complete variable domain reads DGGITQSPKYLFRKEGQNVTLSCEQNLNHDAMYWYRQDPGQGLRLIYYSQIVNDFQKGDIAEGYSVSREKKESFPLTVTSAQKNPTAFYLCASSKTGVVQGYTFGSGTRLTVV.

This clone appeared a few times. V is TRBV13 and J is TRBJ1-4; the D gene is possibly TRBD1 (5 bases). The ends were cut back, 5 bases at V and 3 bases at J, with 13 bases in the middle. The CDR3 is 15 amino acids. Germline CDR1 and CDR2: PRHDT and FYEKMQ (reference sequence). Written as DNA, the CDR3 is TGTGCCAGCAGCCTAGCTCAAGGGGCTAATGAAAAACTGTTTTTT. As protein: CASSLAQGANEKLFF.

In this sample, this clone turned up once. The chain uses TRBV6-1 and TRBJ2-7, with D possibly being TRBD2 (6 bases). Looked up from germline, CDR1 is MNHNS and CDR2 is SASEGT. This CDR3 comprises 14 residues. Trimming shortened V by 3 bases and J by 4 bases, and 13 bases separated the two germline ends. The CDR3 spells CASSEWDSGYEQYF. The CDR3 DNA follows: TGTGCCAGCAGTGAGTGGGACTCGGGGTACGAGCAGTACTTC.

The CDR3 sequence: CASSPDSVTEAFF. The CDR3 DNA is TGTGCCAGCAGCCCCGACAGCGTCACTGAAGCTTTCTTT. The chain carries TRBV4-2 and TRBJ1-1, with D maybe TRBD1 (5 bases). The CDR3 consists of 13 residues. With 4 bases removed from V and 4 bases from J, the gap between germline ends came to 10 bases. Germline V lookup: CDR1 LGHNA, CDR2 YNFKEQ.

This clone was detected once. This sequence joins TRBV28 and TRBJ1-2; no definite D call. V shed 6 bases and J shed 8 bases, with 13 bases lying between them. The germline gives CDR1 MDHEN, CDR2 SYDVKM. The CDR3 runs 12 residues. In DNA form, the CDR3 reads TGTGCCAGCAGCCCCCCAGCGAGAGGCTACACCTTC. Its translation: CASSPPARGYTF.

The V and J genes are TRBV29-1 and TRBJ2-6; D is unresolved. CDR1 is SQVTM and CDR2 is ANQGSEA in the germline V gene. This CDR3 contains 13 residues. The V end was cut by 3 bases, the J end by 4 bases, with 7 bases between. The CDR3 nucleotides are TGCAGCGTTGATTGGGCCGGGGCCAACGTCCTGACTTTC. Translated, it gives CSVDWAGANVLTF. The full variable domain, with the rest looked up from reference TRBV29-1 and TRBJ2-6, is SAVISQKPSRDICQRGTSLTIQCQVDSQVTMMFWYRQQPGQSLTLIATANQGSEATYESGFVIDKFPISRPNLTFSTLTVSNMSPEDSSIYLCSVDWAGANVLTFGAGSRLTVL.

The rearrangement uses TRBV5-6 and TRBJ2-5, with 11 bases matching TRBD2. The germline CDR1 and CDR2 sequences are SGHDT and YYEEEE. V was clipped by 5 bases and J by 5 bases; unmatched bases: 11. This CDR3 is 16 amino acids long. CDR3 in amino acids: CASRRLAGPGVETQYF. Written as DNA, the CDR3 is TGTGCCAGCAGGAGACTAGCGGGACCTGGTGTGGAGACCCAGTACTTC.

In this sample, this clone turned up a few times. The gene calls are TRBV6-2 or TRBV6-3 and TRBJ1-2; D remains ambiguous. CDR3 length: 14 residues. The germline V gene encodes CDR1 MNHEY and CDR2 SVGEGT. V lost 3 bases to trimming and J lost 2 bases, with 10 bases between them. CDR3 DNA sequence: TGTGCCAGCAGTTATGAACCTAAGAACTATGGCTACACCTTC. It translates to CASSYEPKNYGYTF.

The chain carries TRBV11-3 and TRBJ2-7; maybe TRBD1 (6 bases). Germline lookup yields CDR1 SGHNT and CDR2 YENEEA. The CDR3 has 13 residues. The V gene lost 6 bases and the J gene lost 5 bases, with 14 bases spanning the gap. This chain's CDR3 is CASRPQGVNEQYF. In DNA form, the CDR3 reads TGTGCCAGCAGACCACAGGGTGTCAACGAGCAGTACTTC.

The CDR3 DNA follows: TGTGCCACCAGTGATTCCGGTAAGGGGACCTACGAGCAGTACTTC. It is translated as CATSDSGKGTYEQYF. The chain links TRBV24-1 to TRBJ2-7, with D maybe TRBD1 (5 bases). The length of the CDR3 is 15 residues. The germline V gene has CDR1 KGHDR and CDR2 SFDVKD. The V end was cut by 2 bases, the J end by 2 bases, with 12 bases between.

CDR3 coding DNA: TGCAGTGCTAGTAGGTCTAGCGGACACAATGAGCAGTTCTTC. Residues: CSASRSSGHNEQFF. The genes are TRBV20-1 and TRBJ2-1; TRBD2 matches 7 bases. CDR3 size: 14 residues. After removal of 3 bases from V and 5 bases from J, the junction contained 7 bases not matched to a gene. CDR1 is DFQATT and CDR2 is SNEGSKA in the germline V gene (reference sequence).

The genes are TRBV5-1 and TRBJ1-4, with D hard to call. Germline V lookup: CDR1 SGHRS, CDR2 YFSETQ. Trimming cost V 0 bases and J 4 bases, with 10 bases left between them. The CDR3 spans 15 residues. The CDR3 region is CASSLETASNEKLFF. CDR3 nucleotides: TGCGCCAGCAGCTTGGAGACGGCTAGTAATGAAAAACTGTTTTTT.

The J gene is TRBJ1-5, the V gene TRBV28; 7 positions match TRBD1. The V gene end was trimmed by 3 bases and the J gene end by 1 base; junction bases not matched to a gene: 12. From germline, CDR1 is MDHEN and CDR2 SYDVKM. CDR3 length: 18 amino acids. Written as DNA, the CDR3 is TGTGCCAGCAGTTTGCCCCGCCCCTTACAGGGGAGCAATCAGCCCCAGCATTTT. It translates to CASSLPRPLQGSNQPQHF.

The gene calls are TRBV2 and TRBJ2-7; D perhaps matches TRBD2 (6 bases). The ends were cut back, 1 base at V and 2 bases at J, with 12 bases in the middle. The CDR3 sequence is 15 residues long. Germline CDR1 is SNHLY and CDR2 is FYNNEI. CDR3 residues: CASSEEGTVAYEQYF. For the CDR3, the DNA is TGTGCCAGCAGTGAAGAGGGGACTGTTGCCTACGAGCAGTACTTC.

The CDR3 DNA follows: TGCGCCAGCAGCTTGGATCCGGCTAGTGAGCAGTTCTTC. It encodes CASSLDPASEQFF. The chain combines TRBV5-1 with TRBJ2-1; D is uncertain. The CDR3 consists of 13 residues. Trimming left V 0 bases short and J 9 bases short, with 10 bases between. Germline-derived CDR1 and CDR2 are SGHRS and YFSETQ.

The V call is TRBV27, the J call TRBJ1-2; D gene ambiguous. The CDR3 has 14 residues. Trimming shortened V by 3 bases and J by 4 bases, and 12 bases separated the two germline ends. Germline assignment: CDR1 MNHEY and CDR2 SMNVEV (reference sequence). The CDR3 coding sequence is TGTGCCAGCAGTTTCAGCATAGCTAGCTATGGCTACACCTTC. Translating it yields CASSFSIASYGYTF.

The chain joins TRBV21-1 to TRBJ1-5; the D segment call TRBD1 is taken from the table without a DNA check. TRBV21-1 is reported as a pseudogene. The CDR3 length is 13 residues. The CDR3 here is CASSATGNQPQHF. The CDR3 bases are TGTGCCAGCAGCGCAACAGGGAATCAGCCCCAGCATTTT.

This chain joins TRBV6-6 and TRBJ2-3, with 7 bases fitting TRBD1. CDR3 size: 14 residues. The V and J ends lost 6 bases and 1 base, in that order; junction bases with no gene match: 4. Looked up from germline, CDR1 is MNHNY and CDR2 is SVGAGI (reference sequence). The CDR3 loop is CASRPTGGTDTQYF. CDR3 DNA: TGTGCCAGCAGACCTACAGGGGGCACAGATACGCAGTATTTT.

This chain connects TRBV11-2 to TRBJ2-1; TRBD2 aligns across 8 bases. The CDR3 is 15 amino acids. The junction had 2 bases not matched to a gene; V was cut back by 1 base and J by 3 bases. Germline V CDR1 and CDR2: SGHAT, FQNNGV. CDR3 sequence: CASSLGSGSYNEQFF. The CDR3 DNA sequence: TGTGCCAGCAGCTTAGGGAGCGGGAGCTACAATGAGCAGTTCTTC.

DNA of the CDR3: TGTGCCAGCAGCCGTACAGCCTCCTTCTCCTACAATGAGCAGTTCTTC. It translates to CASSRTASFSYNEQFF. The gene calls are TRBV5-5 and TRBJ2-1, with unresolved D. The CDR3 length is 16 residues. V gave up 4 bases and J gave up 0 bases, with 14 bases separating them. Per germline, CDR1 SGHKS and CDR2 YYEKEE (reference sequence).